What follows describes a single T cell receptor (beta chain). V gave up 8 bases and J gave up 1 base, with 6 bases separating them. The CDR3 is 13 amino acids. The germline CDR1 and CDR2 sequences are SNHLY and FYNNEI. The entry originates in a study of blood T cell repertoires in COVID-19. Using immunoSEQ multiplex PCR, the repertoire was profiled, and TCRdb retains in-frame clones only, with some absent. The data contain some 320,000 clones, around 87% of them singletons. This clonotype was sampled from a woman in her forties or fifties who had recovered from COVID-19. J is TRBJ2-6 and V is TRBV2, with no clear D. The sample consisted of peripheral blood. The CDR3 region is CASPLSGANVLTF. The CDR3 DNA sequence: TGTGCCAGCCCTTTATCTGGGGCCAACGTCCTGACTTTC.